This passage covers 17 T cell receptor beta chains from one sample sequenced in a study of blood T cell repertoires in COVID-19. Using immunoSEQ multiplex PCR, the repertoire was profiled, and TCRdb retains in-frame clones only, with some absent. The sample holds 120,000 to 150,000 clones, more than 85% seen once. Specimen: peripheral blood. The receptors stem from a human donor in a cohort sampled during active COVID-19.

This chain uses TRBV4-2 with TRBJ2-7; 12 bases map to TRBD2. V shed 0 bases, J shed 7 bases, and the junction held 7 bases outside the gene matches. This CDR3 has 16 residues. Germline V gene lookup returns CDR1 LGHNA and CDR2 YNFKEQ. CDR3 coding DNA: TGTGCCAGCAGCCAAGATAGACTAGCGGGAGAGTGGGAGCAGTACTTC. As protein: CASSQDRLAGEWEQYF.

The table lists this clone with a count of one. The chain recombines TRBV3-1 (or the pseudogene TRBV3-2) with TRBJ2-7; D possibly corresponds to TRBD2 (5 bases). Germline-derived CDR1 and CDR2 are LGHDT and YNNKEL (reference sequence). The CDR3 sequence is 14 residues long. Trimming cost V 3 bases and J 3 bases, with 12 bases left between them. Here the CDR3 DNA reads TGTGCCAGCAGCCATGGGCTAGCCCTCTACGAGCAGTACTTC. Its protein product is CASSHGLALYEQYF.

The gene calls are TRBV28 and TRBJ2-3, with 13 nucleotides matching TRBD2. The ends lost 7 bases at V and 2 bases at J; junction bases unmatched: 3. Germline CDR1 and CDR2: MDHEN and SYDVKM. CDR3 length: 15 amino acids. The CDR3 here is CASILAGGPTDTQYF. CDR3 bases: TGTGCCAGCATACTAGCGGGAGGGCCCACAGATACGCAGTATTTT.

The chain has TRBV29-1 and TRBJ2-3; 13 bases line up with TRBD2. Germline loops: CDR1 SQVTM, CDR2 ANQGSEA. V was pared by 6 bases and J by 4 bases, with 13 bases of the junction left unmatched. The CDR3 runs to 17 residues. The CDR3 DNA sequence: TGCAGCGTCCCCGGACTAGCGGGAGCGGGTAGCGCAGATACGCAGTATTTT. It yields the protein CSVPGLAGAGSADTQYF.

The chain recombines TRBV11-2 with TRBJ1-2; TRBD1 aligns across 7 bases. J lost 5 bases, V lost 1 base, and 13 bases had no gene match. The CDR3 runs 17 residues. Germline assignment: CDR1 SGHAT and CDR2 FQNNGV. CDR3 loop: CASSLVYSGGPSYGYTF. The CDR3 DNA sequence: TGTGCCAGCAGCTTAGTATATTCAGGGGGACCCTCATATGGCTACACCTTC.

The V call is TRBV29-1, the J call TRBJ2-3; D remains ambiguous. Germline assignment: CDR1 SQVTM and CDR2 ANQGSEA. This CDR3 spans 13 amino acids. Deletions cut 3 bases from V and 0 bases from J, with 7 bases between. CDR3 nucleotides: TGCAGCGTTGACCTGACTAGCACAGATACGCAGTATTTT. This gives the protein CSVDLTSTDTQYF.

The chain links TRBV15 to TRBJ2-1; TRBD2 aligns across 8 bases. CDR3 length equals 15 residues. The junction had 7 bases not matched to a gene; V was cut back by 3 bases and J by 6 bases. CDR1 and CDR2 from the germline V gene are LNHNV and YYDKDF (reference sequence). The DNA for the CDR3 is TGTGCCACCAGCAGCCTGGCGGGGGGCACCAATGAGCAGTTCTTC. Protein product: CATSSLAGGTNEQFF.

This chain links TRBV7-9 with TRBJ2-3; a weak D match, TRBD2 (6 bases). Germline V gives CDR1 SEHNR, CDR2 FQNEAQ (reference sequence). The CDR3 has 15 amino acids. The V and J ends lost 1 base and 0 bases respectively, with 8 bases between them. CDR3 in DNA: TGTGCCAGCAGCTTAGGAGGGACTAGCACAGATACGCAGTATTTT. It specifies CASSLGGTSTDTQYF.

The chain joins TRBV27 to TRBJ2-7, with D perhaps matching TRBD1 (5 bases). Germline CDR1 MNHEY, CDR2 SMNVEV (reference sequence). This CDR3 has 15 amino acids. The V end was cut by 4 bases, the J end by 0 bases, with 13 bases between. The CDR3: CASSSRPGISYEQYF. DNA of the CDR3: TGTGCCAGCAGTTCACGACCAGGGATCTCCTACGAGCAGTACTTC.

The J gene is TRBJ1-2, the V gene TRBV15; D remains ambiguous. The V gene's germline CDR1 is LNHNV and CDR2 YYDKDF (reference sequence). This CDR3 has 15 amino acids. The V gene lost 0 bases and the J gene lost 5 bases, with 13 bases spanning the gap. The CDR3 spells CATSRDREGWYGYTF. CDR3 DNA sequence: TGTGCCACCAGCAGAGATCGGGAAGGGTGGTATGGCTACACCTTC.

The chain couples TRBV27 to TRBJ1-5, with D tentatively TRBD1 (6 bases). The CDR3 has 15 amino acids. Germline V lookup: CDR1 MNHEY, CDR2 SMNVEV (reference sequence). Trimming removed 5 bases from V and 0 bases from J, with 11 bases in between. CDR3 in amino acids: CASSRTGYSNQPQHF. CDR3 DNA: TGTGCCAGCAGTCGAACAGGGTATAGCAATCAGCCCCAGCATTTT.

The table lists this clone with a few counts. CDR3 sequence (DNA): TGCGCCAGCAGCCCAGTAGCGGGAGGCCTAAGCTCCTACGAGCAGTACTTC. Its translation is CASSPVAGGLSSYEQYF. The chain couples TRBV4-1 to TRBJ2-7; 10 bases are a match to TRBD2. Germline values: CDR1 MGHRA, CDR2 YSYEKL. The CDR3 loop spans 17 amino acids. V lost 4 bases to trimming and J lost 0 bases; unmatched junction nucleotides: 9.

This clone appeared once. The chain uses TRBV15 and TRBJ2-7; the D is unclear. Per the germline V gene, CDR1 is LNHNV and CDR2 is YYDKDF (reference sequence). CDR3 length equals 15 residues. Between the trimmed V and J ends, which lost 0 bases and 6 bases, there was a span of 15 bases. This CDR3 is CATSRDFSGTSEQYF. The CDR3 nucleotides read TGTGCCACCAGCAGAGATTTCTCAGGAACCAGCGAGCAGTACTTC. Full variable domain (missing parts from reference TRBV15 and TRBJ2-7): DAMVIQNPRYQVTQFGKPVTLSCSQTLNHNVMYWYQQKSSQAPKLLFHYYDKDFNNEADTPDNFQSRRPNTSFCFLDIRSPGLGDTAMYLCATSRDFSGTSEQYFGPGTRLTVT.

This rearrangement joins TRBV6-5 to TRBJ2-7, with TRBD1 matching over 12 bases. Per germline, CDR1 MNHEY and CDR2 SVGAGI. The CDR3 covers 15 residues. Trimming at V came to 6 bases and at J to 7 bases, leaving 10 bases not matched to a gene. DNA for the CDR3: TGTGCCAGCAGCCCCCCGGGACAGGGGGCGGGGGAGCAGTACTTC. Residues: CASSPPGQGAGEQYF.

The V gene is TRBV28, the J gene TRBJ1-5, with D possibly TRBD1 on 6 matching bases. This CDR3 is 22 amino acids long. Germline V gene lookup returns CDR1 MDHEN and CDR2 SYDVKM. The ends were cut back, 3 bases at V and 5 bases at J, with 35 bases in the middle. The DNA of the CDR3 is TGTGCCAGCAGTTTTCAGTCCTTTAGGTCCGGACAGACAAGGGGTGGGCATCAGCCCCAGCATTTT. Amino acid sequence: CASSFQSFRSGQTRGGHQPQHF.

CDR3 residues: CASSPLGTGQDTGELFF. The CDR3 nucleotides read TGTGCCAGCTCACCCCTGGGGACTGGACAAGACACCGGGGAGCTGTTTTTT. The chain uses TRBV18 and TRBJ2-2; D may be TRBD2 (6 bases). Germline-derived CDR1 and CDR2 are KGHSH and LQKENI. CDR3 length equals 17 residues. The ends were cut back, 3 bases at V and 3 bases at J, with 17 bases in the middle.

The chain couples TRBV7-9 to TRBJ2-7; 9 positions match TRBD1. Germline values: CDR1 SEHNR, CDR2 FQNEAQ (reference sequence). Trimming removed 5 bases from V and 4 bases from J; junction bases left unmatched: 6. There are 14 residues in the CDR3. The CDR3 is CASSPTGGKYEQYF. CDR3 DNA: TGTGCCAGCAGCCCGACAGGGGGGAAGTACGAGCAGTACTTC.